This T cell receptor beta chain was profiled in a study of blood T cell repertoires in COVID-19. Study-wide background: Collection of acute and convalescent COVID-19 samples took place in the United States, Italy and Spain. PBMCs, B-cell-depleted T cells, or T cells provided the cDNA or gDNA that made up the material.

Study processing details: Estimation of nucleated cell counts relied on the amplification of reference gene primers. Clones were read by immunoSEQ multiplex PCR, and TCRdb kept only the in-frame ones, dropping some. V, J and clone size are taken as reported in that table, and D and trimming were inferred from the DNA itself. Among around 370,000 clones listed, almost 90% were seen once. Trimming took off 8 bases at V and 0 bases at J, with 13 bases between the two ends. CDR1 SNHLY and CDR2 FYNNEI come from the germline V gene. The CDR3 is made up of 14 amino acids. The sample consisted of peripheral blood. This receptor was taken from a man in his late teens or twenties with active or convalescent COVID-19. This chain joins TRBV2 and TRBJ1-1, with unresolved D. In DNA form, the CDR3 reads TGTGCCAGCCGTCCCAGTAATATGAACACTGAAGCTTTCTTT. It is translated as CASRPSNMNTEAFF.